This TCR beta chain was profiled in a study of control samples from healthy donors and cancer patients. V gave up 4 bases and J gave up 0 bases, with 11 bases separating them. The CDR3 is made up of 16 amino acids. From germline, CDR1 is SGDLS and CDR2 YYNGEE. The data were produced by immunoSEQ multiplex PCR, yet TCRdb's version contains in-frame clones alone and is incomplete. The sample holds 45,000 to 55,000 clones, 93% seen once. The receptor was isolated from a woman between 45 and 60 years old with head and neck cancer. The sample taken for sequencing was PBMCs. This sequence joins TRBV9 and TRBJ2-6, with TRBD2 as a possible D gene (5 bases). The CDR3 region has the DNA TGTGCCAGCAGCTCCGGACGGGACTCTGGGGCCAACGTCCTGACTTTC. It translates to CASSSGRDSGANVLTF.